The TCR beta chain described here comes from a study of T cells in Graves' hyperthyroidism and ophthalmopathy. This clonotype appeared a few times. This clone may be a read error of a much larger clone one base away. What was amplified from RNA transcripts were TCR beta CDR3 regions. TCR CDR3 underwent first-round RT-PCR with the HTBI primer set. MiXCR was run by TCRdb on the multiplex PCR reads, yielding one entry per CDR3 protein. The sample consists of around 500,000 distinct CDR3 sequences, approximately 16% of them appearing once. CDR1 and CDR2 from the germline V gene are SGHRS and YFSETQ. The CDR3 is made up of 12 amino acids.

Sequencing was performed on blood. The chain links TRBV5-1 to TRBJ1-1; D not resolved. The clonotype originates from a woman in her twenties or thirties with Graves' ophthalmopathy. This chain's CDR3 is CASGLSSGEAFF. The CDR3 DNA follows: TGCGCCAGCGGCTTGTCGTCGGGTGAAGCTTTCTTT. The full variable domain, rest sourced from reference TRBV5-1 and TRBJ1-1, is KAGVTQTPRYLIKTRGQQVTLSCSPISGHRSVSWYQQTPGQGLQFLFEYFSETQRNKGNFPGRFSGRQFSNSRSEMNVSTLELGDSALYLCASGLSSGEAFFGQGTRLTVV.